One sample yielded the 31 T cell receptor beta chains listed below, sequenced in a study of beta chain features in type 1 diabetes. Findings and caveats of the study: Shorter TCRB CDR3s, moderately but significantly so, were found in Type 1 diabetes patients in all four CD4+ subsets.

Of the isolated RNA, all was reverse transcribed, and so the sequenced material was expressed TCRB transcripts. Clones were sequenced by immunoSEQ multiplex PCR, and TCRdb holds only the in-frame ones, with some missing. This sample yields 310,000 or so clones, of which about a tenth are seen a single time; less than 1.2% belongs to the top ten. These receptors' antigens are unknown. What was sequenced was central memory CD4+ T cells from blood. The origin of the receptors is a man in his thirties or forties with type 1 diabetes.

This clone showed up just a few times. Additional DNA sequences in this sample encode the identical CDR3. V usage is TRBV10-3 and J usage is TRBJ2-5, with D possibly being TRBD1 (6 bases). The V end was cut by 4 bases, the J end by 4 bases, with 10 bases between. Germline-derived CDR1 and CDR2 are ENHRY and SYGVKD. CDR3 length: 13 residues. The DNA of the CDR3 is TGTGCCATCAGTGGAGGGGGTGCAGAGACCCAGTACTTC. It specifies CAISGGGAETQYF.

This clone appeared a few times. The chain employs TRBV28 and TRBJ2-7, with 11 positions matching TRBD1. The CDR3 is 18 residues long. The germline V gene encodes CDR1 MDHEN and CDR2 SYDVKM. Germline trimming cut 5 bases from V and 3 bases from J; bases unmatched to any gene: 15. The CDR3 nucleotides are TGTGCCAGCAGTACCCAACCGGGACAGGGGGTTGCCCACTACGAGCAGTACTTC. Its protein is CASSTQPGQGVAHYEQYF.

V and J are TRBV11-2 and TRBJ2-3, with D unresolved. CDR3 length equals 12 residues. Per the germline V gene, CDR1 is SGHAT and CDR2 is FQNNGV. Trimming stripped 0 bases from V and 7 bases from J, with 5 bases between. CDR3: CASSLEGNTQYF. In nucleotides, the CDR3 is TGTGCCAGCAGCTTAGAGGGAAATACGCAGTATTTT.

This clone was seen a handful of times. Here the CDR3 DNA reads TGTGCCTGGAGTGTAAGGGGAGGATCACCCCTCCACTTT. This gives the protein CAWSVRGGSPLHF. The gene calls are TRBV30 and TRBJ1-6, with D tentatively TRBD1 (5 bases). Germline loops: CDR1 GTSNPN, CDR2 SVGIG (reference sequence). V shed 0 bases and J shed 10 bases, with 10 bases lying between them. The CDR3 sequence is 13 residues long.

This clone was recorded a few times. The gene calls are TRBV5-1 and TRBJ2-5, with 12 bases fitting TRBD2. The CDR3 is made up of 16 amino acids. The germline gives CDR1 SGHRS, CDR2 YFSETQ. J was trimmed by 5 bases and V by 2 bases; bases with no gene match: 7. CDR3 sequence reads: CASSFRLAGGLETQYF. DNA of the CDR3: TGCGCCAGCAGCTTCCGGCTAGCGGGGGGGCTTGAGACCCAGTACTTC.

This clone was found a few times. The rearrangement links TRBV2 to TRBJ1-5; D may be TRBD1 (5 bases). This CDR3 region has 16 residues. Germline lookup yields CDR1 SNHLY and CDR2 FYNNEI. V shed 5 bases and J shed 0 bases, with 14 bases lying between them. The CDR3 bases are TGTGCCAGCAGTAGAACAGGCGAATATAGCAATCAGCCCCAGCATTTT. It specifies CASSRTGEYSNQPQHF.

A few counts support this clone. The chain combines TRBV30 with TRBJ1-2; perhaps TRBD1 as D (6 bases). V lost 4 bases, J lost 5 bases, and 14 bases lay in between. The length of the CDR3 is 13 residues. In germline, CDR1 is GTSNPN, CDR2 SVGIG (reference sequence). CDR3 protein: CAWINSGVYGYTF. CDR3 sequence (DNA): TGTGCCTGGATTAATTCAGGGGTTTATGGCTACACCTTC.

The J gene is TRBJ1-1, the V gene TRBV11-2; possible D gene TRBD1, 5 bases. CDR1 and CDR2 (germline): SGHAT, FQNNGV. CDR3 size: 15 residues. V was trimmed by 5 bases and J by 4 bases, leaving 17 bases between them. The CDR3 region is CASSPTGGGGTEAFF. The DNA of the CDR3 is TGTGCCAGCAGCCCCACGGGGGGGGGAGGCACTGAAGCTTTCTTT.

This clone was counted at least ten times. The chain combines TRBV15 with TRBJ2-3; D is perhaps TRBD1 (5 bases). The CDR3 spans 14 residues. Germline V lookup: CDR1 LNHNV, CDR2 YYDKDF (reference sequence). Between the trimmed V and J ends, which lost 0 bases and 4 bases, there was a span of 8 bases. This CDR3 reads CATSRDQGSDTQYF. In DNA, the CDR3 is TGTGCCACCAGCAGAGACCAGGGCTCAGATACGCAGTATTTT.

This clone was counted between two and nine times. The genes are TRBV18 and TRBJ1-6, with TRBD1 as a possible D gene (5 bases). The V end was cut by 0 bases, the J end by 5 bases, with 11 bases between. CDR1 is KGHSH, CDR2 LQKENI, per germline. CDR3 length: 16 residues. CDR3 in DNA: TGTGCCAGCTCACCACCTGCAGGGCCGAATAATTCACCCCTCCACTTT. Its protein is CASSPPAGPNNSPLHF.

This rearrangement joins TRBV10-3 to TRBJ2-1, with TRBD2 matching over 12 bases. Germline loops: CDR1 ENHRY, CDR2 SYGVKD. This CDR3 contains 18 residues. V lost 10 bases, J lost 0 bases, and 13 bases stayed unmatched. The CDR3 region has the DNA TGTGCCACCGAGATGGGACTAGCGGGTAGGAGCTCCTACAATGAGCAGTTCTTC. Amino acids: CATEMGLAGRSSYNEQFF.

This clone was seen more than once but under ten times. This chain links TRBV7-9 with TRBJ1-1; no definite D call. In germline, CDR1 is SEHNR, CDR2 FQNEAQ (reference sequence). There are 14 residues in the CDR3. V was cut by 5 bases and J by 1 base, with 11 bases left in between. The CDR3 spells CASSTQAGNTEAFF. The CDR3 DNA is TGTGCCAGCAGCACTCAGGCGGGGAACACTGAAGCTTTCTTT.

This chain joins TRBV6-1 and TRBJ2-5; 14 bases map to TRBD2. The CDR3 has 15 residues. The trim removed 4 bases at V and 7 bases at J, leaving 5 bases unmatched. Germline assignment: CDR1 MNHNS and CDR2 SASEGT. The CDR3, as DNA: TGTGCCAGCAGTGGAGGGACTAGCGGGGGAAGGACCCAGTACTTC. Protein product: CASSGGTSGGRTQYF.

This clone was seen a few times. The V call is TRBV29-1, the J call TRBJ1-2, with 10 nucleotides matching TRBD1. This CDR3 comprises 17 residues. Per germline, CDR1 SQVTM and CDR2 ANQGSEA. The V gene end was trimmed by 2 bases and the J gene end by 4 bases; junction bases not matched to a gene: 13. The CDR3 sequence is CSVERDRGLQHSYGYTF. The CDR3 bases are TGCAGCGTTGAAAGGGACAGGGGCCTACAACACTCCTATGGCTACACCTTC.

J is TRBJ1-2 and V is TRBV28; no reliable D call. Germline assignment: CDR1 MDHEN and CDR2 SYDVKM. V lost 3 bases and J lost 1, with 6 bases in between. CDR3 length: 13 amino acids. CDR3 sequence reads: CASSLGSNYGYTF. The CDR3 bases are TGTGCCAGCAGTTTGGGCAGTAACTATGGCTACACCTTC.

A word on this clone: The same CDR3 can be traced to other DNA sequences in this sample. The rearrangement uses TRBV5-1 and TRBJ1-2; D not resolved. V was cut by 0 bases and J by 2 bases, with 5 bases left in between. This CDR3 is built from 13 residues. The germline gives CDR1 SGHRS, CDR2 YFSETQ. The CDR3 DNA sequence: TGCGCCAGCAGCTTGGTAGAAAACTATGGCTACACCTTC. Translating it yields CASSLVENYGYTF.

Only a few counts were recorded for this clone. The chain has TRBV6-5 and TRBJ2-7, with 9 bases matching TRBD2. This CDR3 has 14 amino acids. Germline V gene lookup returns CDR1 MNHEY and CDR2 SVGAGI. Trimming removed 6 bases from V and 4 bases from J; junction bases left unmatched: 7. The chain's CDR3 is CASSRGLAWYEQYF. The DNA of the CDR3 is TGTGCCAGCAGCCGTGGACTAGCGTGGTACGAGCAGTACTTC.

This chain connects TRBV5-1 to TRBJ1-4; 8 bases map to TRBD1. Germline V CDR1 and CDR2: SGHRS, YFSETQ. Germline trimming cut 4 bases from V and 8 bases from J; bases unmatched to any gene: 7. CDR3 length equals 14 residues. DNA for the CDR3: TGCGCCAGCAGCCCCCGGACAGGGAGCGAAAAACTGTTTTTT. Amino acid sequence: CASSPRTGSEKLFF.

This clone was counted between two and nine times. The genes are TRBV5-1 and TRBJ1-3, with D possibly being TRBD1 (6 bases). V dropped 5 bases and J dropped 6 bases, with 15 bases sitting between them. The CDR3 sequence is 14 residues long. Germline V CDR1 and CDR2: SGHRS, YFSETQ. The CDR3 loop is CASRQGSSENTIYF. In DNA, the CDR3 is TGCGCCAGCAGGCAGGGGTCGAGTGAAAACACCATATATTTT.

CDR3 in DNA: TGTGCCAGCAGCAAACTAAACCGGGACAGGGGGACAGATACGCAGTATTTT. It yields the protein CASSKLNRDRGTDTQYF. The chain has TRBV7-2 and TRBJ2-3; 11 nucleotides line up with TRBD1. The germline V gene encodes CDR1 SGHTA and CDR2 FQGNSA. CDR3 size: 17 residues. The trim removed 5 bases at V and 3 bases at J, leaving 10 bases unmatched.

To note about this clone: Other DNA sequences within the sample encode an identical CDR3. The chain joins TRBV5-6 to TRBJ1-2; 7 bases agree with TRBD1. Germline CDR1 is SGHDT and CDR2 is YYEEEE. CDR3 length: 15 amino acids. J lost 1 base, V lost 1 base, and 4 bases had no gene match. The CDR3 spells CASSLPGGINYGYTF. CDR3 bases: TGTGCCAGCAGCTTGCCAGGGGGTATTAACTATGGCTACACCTTC.

DNA of the CDR3: TGTGCCATCAGAACCGGGACAGGGTTGGATGAGCAGTTCTTC. Its protein is CAIRTGTGLDEQFF. V usage is TRBV10-3 and J usage is TRBJ2-1; 9 bases agree with TRBD1. The CDR3 covers 14 residues. V shed 6 bases and J 8 bases; nucleotides not matched to a gene: 8. Germline loops: CDR1 ENHRY, CDR2 SYGVKD.

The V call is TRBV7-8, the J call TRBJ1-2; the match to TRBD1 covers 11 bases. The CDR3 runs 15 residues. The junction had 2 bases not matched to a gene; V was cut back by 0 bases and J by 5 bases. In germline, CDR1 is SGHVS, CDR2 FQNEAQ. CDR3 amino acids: CASSLAGTGGYGYTF. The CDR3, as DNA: TGTGCCAGCAGCTTAGCAGGGACAGGGGGATATGGCTACACCTTC. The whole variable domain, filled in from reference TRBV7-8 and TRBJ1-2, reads GAGVSQSPRYKVAKRGQDVALRCDPISGHVSLFWYQQALGQGPEFLTYFQNEAQLDKSGLPSDRFFAERPEGSVSTLKIQRTQQEDSAVYLCASSLAGTGGYGYTFGSGTRLTVV.

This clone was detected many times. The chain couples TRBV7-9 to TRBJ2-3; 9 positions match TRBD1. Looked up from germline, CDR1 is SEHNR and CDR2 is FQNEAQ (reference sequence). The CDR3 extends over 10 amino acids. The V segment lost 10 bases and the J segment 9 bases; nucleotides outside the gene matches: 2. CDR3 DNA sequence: TGTGCCACAGGGACAGGGACGCAGTATTTT. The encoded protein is CATGTGTQYF.

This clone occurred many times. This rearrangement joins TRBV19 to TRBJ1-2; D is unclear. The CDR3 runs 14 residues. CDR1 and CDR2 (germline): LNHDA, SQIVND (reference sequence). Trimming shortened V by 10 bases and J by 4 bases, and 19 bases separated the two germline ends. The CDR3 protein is CATTIQAAGYGYTF. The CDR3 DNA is TGTGCCACCACGATCCAGGCGGCAGGCTATGGCTACACCTTC.

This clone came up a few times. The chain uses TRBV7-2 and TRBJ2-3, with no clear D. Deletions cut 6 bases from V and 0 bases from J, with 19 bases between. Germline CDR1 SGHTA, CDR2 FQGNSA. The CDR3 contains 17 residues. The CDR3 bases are TGTGCCAGCAGTCCCACCGGGCAGATGACTAGCACAGATACGCAGTATTTT. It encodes CASSPTGQMTSTDTQYF.

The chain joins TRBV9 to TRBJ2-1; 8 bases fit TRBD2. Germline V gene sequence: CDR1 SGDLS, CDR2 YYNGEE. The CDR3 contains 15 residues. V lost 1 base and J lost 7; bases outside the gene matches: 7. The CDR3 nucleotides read TGTGCCAGCAGCGTAAACGGGGGGGCTTTAAATGAGCAGTTCTTC. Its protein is CASSVNGGALNEQFF.

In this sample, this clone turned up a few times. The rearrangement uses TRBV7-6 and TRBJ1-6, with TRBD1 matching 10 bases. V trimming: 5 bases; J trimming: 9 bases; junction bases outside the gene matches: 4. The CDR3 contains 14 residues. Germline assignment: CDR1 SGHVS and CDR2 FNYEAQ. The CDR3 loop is CASSRDRGGSPLHF. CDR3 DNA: TGTGCCAGCAGCCGGGACAGGGGAGGTTCACCCCTCCACTTT.

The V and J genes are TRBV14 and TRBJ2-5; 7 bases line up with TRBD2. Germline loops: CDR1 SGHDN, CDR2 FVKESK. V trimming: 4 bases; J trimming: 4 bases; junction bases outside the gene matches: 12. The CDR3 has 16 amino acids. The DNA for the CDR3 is TGTGCCAGCAGCCCTTTAGCGGGTGGCCTTAGAGAGACCCAGTACTTC. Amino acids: CASSPLAGGLRETQYF.

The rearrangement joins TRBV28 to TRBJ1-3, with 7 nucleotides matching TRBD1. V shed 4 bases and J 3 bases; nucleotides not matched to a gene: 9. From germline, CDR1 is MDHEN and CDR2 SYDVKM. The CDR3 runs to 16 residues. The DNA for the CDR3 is TGTGCCAGCAGTTCCCCCGCAGGGGGAAGTGGAAACACCATATATTTT. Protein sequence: CASSSPAGGSGNTIYF.

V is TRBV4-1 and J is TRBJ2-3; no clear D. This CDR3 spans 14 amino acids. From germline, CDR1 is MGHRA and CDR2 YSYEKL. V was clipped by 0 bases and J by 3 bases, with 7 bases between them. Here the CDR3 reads CASSQDWETDTQYF. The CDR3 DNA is TGCGCCAGCAGCCAAGATTGGGAAACAGATACGCAGTATTTT.